The rows below give T cell receptor beta chains drawn from one sample of a study of cytomegalovirus exposure and HLA in healthy donors. TCRdb's copy holds only in-frame clones and misses some; the assay was immunoSEQ multiplex PCR. The table records around 92,000 clones, about three quarters of them present only once. Material for sequencing was PBMCs. These receptors were obtained from a human donor in good health. The CDR3 runs from the conserved cysteine through the conserved F or W. A D gene is named only where the DNA matches it firmly. Not all rows give a size; the values are once, few, many and, for expanded clones, a class.

TRBJ1-4	TRBV7-9	.	.	TGTTCCAGCAGCTTAGCGCTTTTGGGGACACCGGATGAAAAACTGTTTTTT	CSSSLALLGTPDEKLFF
TRBJ1-1	TRBV29-1	TRBD1	.	TGCAGCGTTATAGGGGGCAAGGACACTGAAGCTTTCTTT	CSVIGGKDTEAFF
TRBJ2-7	TRBV18	TRBD1	.	TGTGCCAGCTCACACGGGACAGCCTACGAGCAGTACTTC	CASSHGTAYEQYF
TRBJ2-7	TRBV27	TRBD1	.	TGTGCCAGCAGTTTAACCGGGACAGGCTATTCCCACCTCTCCTACGAGCAGTACTTC	CASSLTGTGYSHLSYEQYF
TRBJ2-3	TRBV10-3	.	.	TGTGCCATCAGCGGACCCGGGGTGACTACAGATACGCAGTATTTT	CAISGPGVTTDTQYF
TRBJ1-3	TRBV2	.	.	TGTGCCAGCAGTTGGGGGGGGCGCTCTGGAAACACCATATATTTT	CASSWGGRSGNTIYF
TRBJ2-7	TRBV6-1	.	few	TGTGCCAGCAGTGCCCTAGTTAGCGGTTACGAGCAGTACTTC	CASSALVSGYEQYF
TRBJ2-2	TRBV5-1	.	.	TGCGCCAGCAGCTTGGTACTAGCTACCGGGGAGCTGTTTTTT	CASSLVLATGELFF
TRBJ2-7	TRBV2	.	.	TGTGCCAGCACCACCGCCTACGAGCAGTACTTC	CASTTAYEQYF
TRBJ2-2	TRBV4-2	TRBD2	.	TGTGCCAGCAGCCCCTCGATGATGGTAGCGGGGACCGGGGAGCTGTTTTTT	CASSPSMMVAGTGELFF
TRBJ2-7	TRBV19	TRBD1	.	TGTGCCAGTAGTCCTAACTCCCGACAGGGCCTCCTCTACGAGCAGTACTTC	CASSPNSRQGLLYEQYF
TRBJ2-2	TRBV6-6	.	.	TGTGCCACAGGCCCAACCAACACCGGGGAGCTGTTTTTT	CATGPTNTGELFF
TRBJ2-1	TRBV5-1	TRBD2	few	TGCGCCAGCAGGTCAGCGGGAATCTCCTACAATGAGCAGTTCTTC	CASRSAGISYNEQFF
TRBJ2-2	TRBV5-1	TRBD1	.	TGCGCCAGCAGCATACGACAGGGCACCGGGGAGCTGTTTTTT	CASSIRQGTGELFF
TRBJ1-2	TRBV29-1	TRBD1	few	TGCAGCGTTGAATCGCAGGGGGTTGGTGGCTACACCTTC	CSVESQGVGGYTF
TRBJ1-2	TRBV27	TRBD1	.	TGTGCCAGCAGTTTAATAAAAGGACAGGCGTCGGGTGGCTACACCTTC	CASSLIKGQASGGYTF
TRBJ2-5	TRBV27	TRBD2	few	TGTGCCGCCCGGAGTCTGGCGGGAGAAGAGACCCAGTACTTC	CAARSLAGEETQYF
TRBJ1-5	TRBV19	.	.	TGTGCCGCGGGGATGAGGAGCAATCAGCCCCAGCATTTT	CAAGMRSNQPQHF
TRBJ2-2	TRBV10-1	.	.	TGCGCCAGCAGTGAGTCGTGGGGCGCCGGGGAGCTGTTTTTT	CASSESWGAGELFF
TRBJ2-6	TRBV27	.	few	TGTGCCAGCAGTTTGACAGCAGCGGCCAACGTCCTGACTTTC	CASSLTAAANVLTF
TRBJ2-5	TRBV9	.	once	TGTGCCAGCAGGGGAGAAGGGGAGACCCAGTACTTC	CASRGEGETQYF
TRBJ2-7	TRBV5-5	TRBD2	.	TGTGCCAGCAGCTTGTTAGCGGGGGCGACCTACGAGCAGTACTTC	CASSLLAGATYEQYF
TRBJ2-4	TRBV7-2	.	.	TGTGCCAGCAGTCAAAGGAGCCTCAAAAACATTCAGTACTTC	CASSQRSLKNIQYF
TRBJ1-3	TRBV18	.	.	TGTGCCAGCTCACCCCAGGGGAGTGGAAACACCATATATTTT	CASSPQGSGNTIYF
TRBJ1-3	TRBV27	TRBD1	.	TGTGCCAGCAGTTCGACAGGGGTTGGAAACACCATATATTTT	CASSSTGVGNTIYF
TRBJ2-7	TRBV7-2	.	.	TGTGCCAGCAGCTTATTCCCTAGGACATCTAGAAGCTCCTACGAGCAGTACTTC	CASSLFPRTSRSSYEQYF
TRBJ2-7	TRBV5-8	TRBD2	once	TGTGCCAGCAGCCCCACCGCTCGGGCGGGACTAGGCTACGAGCAGTACTTC	CASSPTARAGLGYEQYF
TRBJ1-6	TRBV4-1	.	few	TGCGCCAGCAGCCAAGATCGGGACTCGCCAAGCTCCTATAATTCACCCCTCCACTTT	CASSQDRDSPSSYNSPLHF
TRBJ2-3	TRBV6-1	.	once	TGTGCCAGCAGTGGTGAGCGCACAGATACGCAGTATTTT	CASSGERTDTQYF
TRBJ1-1	TRBV19	.	.	TGTGCCAGTCGCGAACAGGGAAGGGGAACGATGAACACTGAAGCTTTCTTT	CASREQGRGTMNTEAFF
TRBJ2-2	TRBV5-8	TRBD1	.	TGTGCCAGCAGCTTCCGGACAGGGGGCGCCGGGGAGCTGTTTTTT	CASSFRTGGAGELFF
TRBJ2-7	TRBV5-1	TRBD1	.	TGCGCCAGCAGCTTGGTGCAGGGGGCCTACGAGCAGTACTTC	CASSLVQGAYEQYF